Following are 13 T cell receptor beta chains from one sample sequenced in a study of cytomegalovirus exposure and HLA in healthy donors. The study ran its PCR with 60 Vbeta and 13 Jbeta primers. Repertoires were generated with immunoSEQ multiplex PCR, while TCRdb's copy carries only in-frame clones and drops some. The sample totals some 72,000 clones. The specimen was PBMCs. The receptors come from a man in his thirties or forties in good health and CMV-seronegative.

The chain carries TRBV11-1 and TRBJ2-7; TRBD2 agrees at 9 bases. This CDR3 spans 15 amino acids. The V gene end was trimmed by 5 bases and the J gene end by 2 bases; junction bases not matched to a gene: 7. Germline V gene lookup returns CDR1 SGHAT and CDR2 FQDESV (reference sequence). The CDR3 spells CASSPGLAPTYEQYF. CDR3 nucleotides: TGTGCCAGCAGCCCGGGACTAGCTCCCACCTACGAGCAGTACTTC.

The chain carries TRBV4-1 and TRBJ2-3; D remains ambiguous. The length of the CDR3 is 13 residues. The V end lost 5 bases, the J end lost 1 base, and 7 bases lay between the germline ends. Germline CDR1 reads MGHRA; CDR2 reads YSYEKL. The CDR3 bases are TGCGCCAGCAGCATGCGAGGCACAGATACGCAGTATTTT. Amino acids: CASSMRGTDTQYF.

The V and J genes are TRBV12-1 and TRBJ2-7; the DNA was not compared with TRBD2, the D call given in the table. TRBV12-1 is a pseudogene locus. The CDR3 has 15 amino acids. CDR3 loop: CASTSSTSGIYEQYF. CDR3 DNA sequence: TGTGCCAGCACCTCCTCAACCAGCGGGATTTACGAGCAGTACTTC.

This chain's CDR3 is CASSKTANTGELFF. CDR3 DNA: TGTGCCAGCAGTAAGACAGCGAACACCGGGGAGCTGTTTTTT. The chain links TRBV6-5 to TRBJ2-2, with D possibly TRBD1 on 5 matching bases. This CDR3 contains 14 residues. The germline V gene encodes CDR1 MNHEY and CDR2 SVGAGI. Trimming shortened V by 5 bases and J by 0 bases, and 7 bases separated the two germline ends.

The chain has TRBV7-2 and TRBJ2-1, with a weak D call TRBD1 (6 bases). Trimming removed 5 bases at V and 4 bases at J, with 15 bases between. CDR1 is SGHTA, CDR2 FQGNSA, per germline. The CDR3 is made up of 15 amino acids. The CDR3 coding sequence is TGTGCCAGCAGCCCTAGGGGGACATCTTACAATGAGCAGTTCTTC. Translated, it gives CASSPRGTSYNEQFF.

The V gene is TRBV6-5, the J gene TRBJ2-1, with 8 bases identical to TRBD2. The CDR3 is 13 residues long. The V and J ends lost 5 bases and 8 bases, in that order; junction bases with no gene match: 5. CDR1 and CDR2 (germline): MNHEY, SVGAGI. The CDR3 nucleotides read TGTGCCAGCAGTCGGAGCGGGAGTGATGAGCAGTTCTTC. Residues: CASSRSGSDEQFF.

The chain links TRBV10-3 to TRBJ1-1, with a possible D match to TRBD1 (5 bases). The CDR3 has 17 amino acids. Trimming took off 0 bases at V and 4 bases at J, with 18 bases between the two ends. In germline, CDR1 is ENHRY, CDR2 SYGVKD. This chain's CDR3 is CAISESRGSVGSTEAFF. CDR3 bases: TGTGCCATCAGTGAGTCTAGGGGTTCGGTCGGGTCCACTGAAGCTTTCTTT.

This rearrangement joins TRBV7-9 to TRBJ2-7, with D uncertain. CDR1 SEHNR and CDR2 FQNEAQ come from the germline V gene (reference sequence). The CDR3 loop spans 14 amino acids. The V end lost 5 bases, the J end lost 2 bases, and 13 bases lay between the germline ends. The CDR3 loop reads CASSHQTGTYEQYF. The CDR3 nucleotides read TGTGCCAGCAGCCACCAAACGGGTACCTACGAGCAGTACTTC.

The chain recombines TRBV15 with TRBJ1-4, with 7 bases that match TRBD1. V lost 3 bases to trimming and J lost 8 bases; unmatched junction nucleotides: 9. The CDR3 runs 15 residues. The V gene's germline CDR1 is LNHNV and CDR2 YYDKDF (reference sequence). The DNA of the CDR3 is TGTGCCACCAGCAGGAGACAGGGAGGTCGAGAAAAACTGTTTTTT. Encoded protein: CATSRRQGGREKLFF.

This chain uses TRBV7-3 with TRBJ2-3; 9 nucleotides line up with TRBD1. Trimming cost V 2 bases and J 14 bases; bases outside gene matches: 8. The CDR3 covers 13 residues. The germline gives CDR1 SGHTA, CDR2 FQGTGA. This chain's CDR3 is CASSLGPDRGRYF. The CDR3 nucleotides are TGTGCCAGCAGCTTAGGACCGGACAGGGGTCGGTATTTT.

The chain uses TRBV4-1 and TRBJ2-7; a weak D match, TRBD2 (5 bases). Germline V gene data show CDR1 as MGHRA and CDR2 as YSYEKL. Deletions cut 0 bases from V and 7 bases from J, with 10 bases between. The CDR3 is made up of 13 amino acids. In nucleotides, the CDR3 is TGCGCCAGCAGCCAAGATAGGACTTGGGAGCAGTACTTC. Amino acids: CASSQDRTWEQYF.

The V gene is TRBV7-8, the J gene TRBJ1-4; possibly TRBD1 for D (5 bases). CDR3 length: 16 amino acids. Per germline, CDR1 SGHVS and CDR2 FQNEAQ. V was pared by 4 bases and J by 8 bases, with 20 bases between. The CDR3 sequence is CASSYLRIGALEKLFF. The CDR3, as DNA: TGTGCCAGCAGCTACCTAAGGATAGGGGCACTCGAAAAACTGTTTTTT.

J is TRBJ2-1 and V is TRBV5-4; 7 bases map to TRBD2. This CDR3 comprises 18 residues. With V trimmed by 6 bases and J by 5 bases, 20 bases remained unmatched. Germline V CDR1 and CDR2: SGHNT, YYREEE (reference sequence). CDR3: CASNQEGGPSRRDNEQFF. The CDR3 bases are TGTGCCAGCAACCAGGAGGGAGGGCCCTCTAGAAGAGACAATGAGCAGTTCTTC.